The 32 T cell receptor beta chains presented below share a single source sample, sequenced in a study of response to subunit inactivated influenza vaccine. TCRdb used MiXCR to reprocess the RT-PCR reads, holding one entry per CDR3 protein. Of about 310,000 distinct CDR3 sequences listed, roughly 22% are singletons. The sample in question was PBMCs from blood, obtained around 22 months after vaccination. The receptors come from a man between 50 and 75 years old who received an inactivated influenza vaccine.

The chain has TRBV5-4 and TRBJ2-2; 10 nucleotides match TRBD2. Germline V gene data show CDR1 as SGHNT and CDR2 as YYREEE (reference sequence). CDR3 length: 16 amino acids. The V gene end was trimmed by 1 base and the J gene end by 6 bases; junction bases not matched to a gene: 6. CDR3 region: CASSLPGLASAGELFF. Written as DNA, the CDR3 is TGTGCCAGCAGCTTGCCGGGACTAGCGTCCGCCGGGGAGCTGTTTTTT. Full variable domain (missing parts from reference TRBV5-4 and TRBJ2-2): ETGVTQSPTHLIKTRGQQVTLRCSSQSGHNTVSWYQQALGQGPQFIFQYYREEENGRGNFPPRFSGLQFPNYSSELNVNALELDDSALYLCASSLPGLASAGELFFGEGSRLTVL.

The V call is TRBV29-1, the J call TRBJ1-1, with TRBD1 as a possible D gene (5 bases). Per germline, CDR1 SQVTM and CDR2 ANQGSEA. V was pared by 3 bases and J by 1 base, with 6 bases between. This CDR3 is 12 amino acids long. The CDR3 here is CSVEGPNTEAFF. The CDR3 DNA reads TGCAGCGTTGAGGGACCGAACACTGAAGCTTTCTTT.

The gene calls are TRBV12-3 or TRBV12-4 and TRBJ1-1; 7 bases are shared with TRBD1. V gave up 3 bases and J gave up 0 bases; unmatched junction bases: 25. The CDR3 is 22 amino acids. The CDR3 DNA reads TGTGCCAGCAGTTTGTTTATTGTATCCGTGTTTGGACAGGAGCGGATGAACACTGAAGCTTTCTTT. Translation gives CASSLFIVSVFGQERMNTEAFF.

J is TRBJ1-2 and V is TRBV20-1; 8 bases are shared with TRBD1. J gave up 0 bases and V 2 bases, and 5 bases lay outside the gene matches. CDR1 is DFQATT, CDR2 SNEGSKA, per germline (reference sequence). The CDR3 has 15 residues. CDR3 region: CSARPGTGANYGYTF. As DNA, the CDR3 is TGCAGTGCTAGACCTGGGACAGGAGCTAACTATGGCTACACCTTC.

The chain uses TRBV20-1 and TRBJ2-3; 7 bases align to TRBD1. The ends lost 2 bases at V and 0 bases at J; junction bases unmatched: 14. The CDR3 loop spans 18 amino acids. Germline CDR1 reads DFQATT; CDR2 reads SNEGSKA (reference sequence). The chain's CDR3 is CSARSPGRGGRSTDTQYF. The CDR3 nucleotides read TGCAGTGCTAGATCCCCAGGTCGAGGGGGCCGAAGCACAGATACGCAGTATTTT.

V usage is TRBV20-1 and J usage is TRBJ2-7; D may be TRBD2 (7 bases). The ends were cut back, 4 bases at V and 4 bases at J, with 26 bases in the middle. The CDR3 runs to 17 residues. Per the germline V gene, CDR1 is DFQATT and CDR2 is SNEGSKA (reference sequence). For the CDR3, the DNA is TGCAGTGCTAAGAGTTTGTCCGGGGGGCGCGTGGGTTACGAGCAGTACTTC. This codes for CSAKSLSGGRVGYEQYF.

The chain combines TRBV7-3 with TRBJ2-5, with TRBD2 matching 7 bases. Looked up from germline, CDR1 is SGHTA and CDR2 is FQGTGA. The CDR3 sequence is 14 residues long. V trimming: 0 bases; J trimming: 10 bases; junction bases outside the gene matches: 8. CDR3 in DNA: TGTGCCAGCAGCTTAACCGTTGCGGGAGAAATCCAGTACTTC. Translating gives CASSLTVAGEIQYF. Full variable domain (outside the CDR3, taken from reference TRBV7-3 and TRBJ2-5): GAGVSQTPSNKVTEKGKYVELRCDPISGHTALYWYRQSLGQGPEFLIYFQGTGAADDSGLPNDRFFAVRPEGSVSTLKIQRTERGDSAVYLCASSLTVAGEIQYFGPGTRLLVL.

The genes are TRBV5-1 and TRBJ2-3; no clear D gene. Germline V gene lookup returns CDR1 SGHRS and CDR2 YFSETQ. V was trimmed by 4 bases and J by 2 bases, leaving 8 bases between them. This CDR3 is 13 amino acids long. CDR3 amino acids: CASSPPPTDTQYF. The CDR3, as DNA: TGCGCCAGCAGCCCTCCCCCCACAGATACGCAGTATTTT.

V and J are TRBV20-1 and TRBJ2-5; no clear D. Trimming stripped 1 base from V and 0 bases from J, with 6 bases between. The CDR3 totals 13 residues. Germline V CDR1 and CDR2: DFQATT, SNEGSKA (reference sequence). CDR3 amino acids: CSARGPYQETQYF. In nucleotides, the CDR3 is TGCAGTGCTAGAGGTCCGTACCAAGAGACCCAGTACTTC.

Written as DNA, the CDR3 is TGTGCCAGCAGCCAAGGGACAGACAAAGCTTTCTTT. Encoded protein: CASSQGTDKAFF. The V and J genes are TRBV14 and TRBJ1-1, with a possible D match to TRBD1 (6 bases). The ends were cut back, 1 base at V and 9 bases at J, with 9 bases in the middle. This CDR3 region has 12 residues. Germline lookup yields CDR1 SGHDN and CDR2 FVKESK.

This clonotype has more than one count but fewer than ten. The chain is built from TRBV19 and TRBJ1-2; 10 bases map to TRBD1. From germline, CDR1 is LNHDA and CDR2 SQIVND (reference sequence). The CDR3 loop spans 17 amino acids. Trimming at V came to 3 bases and at J to 2 bases, leaving 9 bases not matched to a gene. The CDR3 region is CASSMIPMGQGNYGYTF. The CDR3 DNA sequence: TGTGCCAGTAGTATGATACCGATGGGACAGGGGAACTATGGCTACACCTTC.

The chain combines TRBV6-2 or TRBV6-3 with TRBJ1-1, with 8 bases fitting TRBD1. In germline, CDR1 is MNHEY, CDR2 SVGEGT. The CDR3 consists of 17 residues. V was pared by 2 bases and J by 5 bases, with 13 bases of the junction left unmatched. CDR3 sequence (DNA): TGTGCCAGCAGTTACACCGACAGGGGTTCCTTTAAGACTGAAGCTTTCTTT. Translating it yields CASSYTDRGSFKTEAFF.

This clonotype showed up just a few times. The gene calls are TRBV6-5 and TRBJ1-1; TRBD1 matches 8 bases. Germline CDR1 MNHEY, CDR2 SVGAGI. The J segment lost 2 bases and the V segment lost 1 base, leaving 6 bases of the junction unmatched. This CDR3 is 16 amino acids long. This CDR3 is CASSYFGTGPNTEAFF. The CDR3 coding sequence is TGTGCCAGCAGTTACTTTGGGACAGGCCCTAACACTGAAGCTTTCTTT.

J is TRBJ1-5 and V is TRBV7-2, with a possible D match to TRBD1 (5 bases). Germline CDR1 and CDR2: SGHTA and FQGNSA. The V gene lost 5 bases and the J gene lost 6 bases, with 17 bases spanning the gap. CDR3 length: 15 amino acids. CDR3 amino acids: CASSLGANTGQPQHF. CDR3 nucleotides: TGTGCCAGCAGCCTTGGTGCAAATACAGGTCAGCCCCAGCATTTT. The variable domain in full, with the rest retrieved from reference TRBV7-2 and TRBJ1-5, is GAGVSQSPSNKVTEKGKDVELRCDPISGHTALYWYRQSLGQGLEFLIYFQGNSAPDKSGLPSDRFSAERTGGSVSTLTIQRTQQEDSAVYLCASSLGANTGQPQHFGDGTRLSIL.

V is TRBV18 and J is TRBJ1-2; D is unclear. Germline CDR1 is KGHSH and CDR2 is LQKENI. This CDR3 is built from 14 residues. V lost 1 base and J lost 5, with 11 bases in between. In DNA, the CDR3 is TGTGCCAGCTCACCACTAGGTTCGGATTATGGCTACACCTTC. Protein: CASSPLGSDYGYTF.

The chain recombines TRBV7-2 with TRBJ2-7; the match to TRBD2 covers 10 bases. CDR1 is SGHTA and CDR2 is FQGNSA in the germline V gene. Trimming removed 5 bases from V and 2 bases from J; junction bases left unmatched: 3. The CDR3 length is 14 residues. The CDR3 sequence: CASSPTSGTYEQYF. CDR3 bases: TGTGCCAGCAGCCCAACTAGCGGGACCTACGAGCAGTACTTC.

In nucleotides, the CDR3 is TGCGCCAGCAGCTTTTCGGGGGAAAGTAAAAAACTGTTTTTT. Its protein product is CASSFSGESKKLFF. The J gene is TRBJ1-4, the V gene TRBV5-1, with D tentatively TRBD1 (5 bases). The germline CDR1 and CDR2 sequences are SGHRS and YFSETQ. The V end was cut by 2 bases, the J end by 9 bases, with 14 bases between. The CDR3 totals 14 residues.

The rearrangement joins TRBV27 to TRBJ2-1, with unresolved D. CDR3 length: 13 amino acids. V lost 3 bases and J 2 bases, leaving 5 bases between the germline ends. Germline values: CDR1 MNHEY, CDR2 SMNVEV (reference sequence). CDR3 sequence: CASSFGAYNEQFF. The DNA for the CDR3 is TGTGCCAGCAGTTTTGGGGCCTACAATGAGCAGTTCTTC.

This chain connects TRBV19 to TRBJ1-4; weak D call: TRBD1 (6 bases). The CDR3 consists of 13 residues. V was shortened by 3 bases and J by 13 bases, with 15 bases between the two germline ends. The germline V gene encodes CDR1 LNHDA and CDR2 SQIVND (reference sequence). The CDR3 protein is CASSILDSKRLFF. CDR3 coding DNA: TGTGCCAGTAGTATTTTGGACAGCAAAAGACTGTTTTTT.

As DNA, the CDR3 is TGCAGGACCGGACTAGCGGGATCGGAGCAGTTCTTC. Translated: CRTGLAGSEQFF. The chain couples TRBV20-1 to TRBJ2-1; 12 bases are shared with TRBD2. The CDR3 has 12 residues. Germline values: CDR1 DFQATT, CDR2 SNEGSKA (reference sequence).

This clonotype has only a few counts. The CDR3 DNA reads as TGTGCCAGCAGCCAACAGCGGATTCAGTACTTC. Residues: CASSQQRIQYF. V gene TRBV14 combines with J gene TRBJ2-4; D possibly corresponds to TRBD2 (5 bases). Germline V gene lookup returns CDR1 SGHDN and CDR2 FVKESK. The CDR3 contains 11 residues. Trimming took off 2 bases at V and 10 bases at J, with 6 bases between the two ends.

The chain has TRBV23-1 and TRBJ2-4; D is perhaps TRBD1 (5 bases). TRBV23-1 is flagged as an ORF with uncertain function. V gave up 8 bases and J gave up 1 base, with 15 bases separating them. This CDR3 comprises 15 residues. CDR3 protein: CASRIRVPAKNIQYF. The CDR3 DNA is TGCGCCAGCCGCATCAGGGTCCCCGCCAAAAACATTCAGTACTTC.

This clonotype was observed a few times. This rearrangement joins TRBV5-1 to TRBJ1-1; the match to TRBD1 covers 9 bases. V lost 0 bases to trimming and J lost 6 bases; unmatched junction nucleotides: 0. CDR1 is SGHRS, CDR2 YFSETQ, per germline. The CDR3 extends over 13 amino acids. Here the CDR3 reads CASSLDRGPEAFF. CDR3 in DNA: TGCGCCAGCAGCTTGGACAGGGGGCCTGAAGCTTTCTTT.

The V call is TRBV11-3, the J call TRBJ2-4; 8 bases align to TRBD2. Trimming removed 2 bases from V and 9 bases from J; junction bases left unmatched: 9. Germline V lookup: CDR1 SGHNT, CDR2 YENEEA. This CDR3 is built from 15 residues. The DNA for the CDR3 is TGTGCCAGCAGCTTATCGGGCCCGGGAGGGGGCATTCAGTACTTC. This codes for CASSLSGPGGGIQYF.

The rearrangement links TRBV27 to TRBJ2-1; D is possibly TRBD1 or TRBD2 (6 bases each). In germline, CDR1 is MNHEY, CDR2 SMNVEV (reference sequence). V lost 5 bases and J lost 1, with 12 bases in between. The CDR3 has 15 residues. The CDR3 reads CASSRRGGSYNEQFF. The DNA of the CDR3 is TGTGCCAGCAGTAGACGAGGGGGGTCCTACAATGAGCAGTTCTTC.

This clonotype was recorded a few times. The V call is TRBV12-3 or TRBV12-4, the J call TRBJ2-7, with D perhaps given as TRBD1 or TRBD2 (5 bases each). The CDR3 has 14 residues. Trimming took off 6 bases at V and 2 bases at J, with 14 bases between the two ends. In DNA, the CDR3 is TGTGCCAGCAGGAAGACGGGACCAACCTACGAGCAGTACTTC. This gives the protein CASRKTGPTYEQYF.

The chain joins TRBV4-1 to TRBJ2-6, with 10 bases fitting TRBD1. The ends lost 0 bases at V and 0 bases at J; junction bases unmatched: 2. The CDR3 spans 18 residues. Germline V lookup: CDR1 MGHRA, CDR2 YSYEKL. Here the CDR3 reads CASSQEGQGFSGANVLTF. The CDR3 DNA reads TGCGCCAGCAGCCAAGAGGGACAGGGGTTCTCTGGGGCCAACGTCCTGACTTTC.

The chain couples TRBV2 to TRBJ2-7, with TRBD1 matching 9 bases. V shed 0 bases and J 13 bases; nucleotides not matched to a gene: 7. CDR1 is SNHLY and CDR2 is FYNNEI in the germline V gene. CDR3 length: 13 amino acids. The CDR3 coding sequence is TGTGCCAGCAGTGAAGCGCGAGGACAGGGGCTATACTTC. Its translation: CASSEARGQGLYF.

This clonotype appeared many times. This sequence joins TRBV4-3 and TRBJ1-5; 7 nucleotides line up with TRBD1. Germline V gene data show CDR1 as LGHNA and CDR2 as YSLEER. V lost 4 bases, J lost 7 bases, and 10 bases stayed unmatched. The CDR3 length is 15 residues. CDR3 region: CASSRNRGSGQPQHF. CDR3 DNA: TGCGCCAGCAGCCGGAACAGGGGAAGCGGACAGCCCCAGCATTTT.

This clonotype was counted only a few times. This chain links TRBV3-1 with TRBJ1-2; TRBD1 aligns across 7 bases. This CDR3 region has 15 residues. Trimming removed 2 bases from V and 4 bases from J; junction bases left unmatched: 7. Per the germline V gene, CDR1 is LGHDT and CDR2 is YNNKEL (reference sequence). DNA of the CDR3: TGTGCCAGCAGCCAAACCAACAGGGGAGGCTATGGCTACACCTTC. Translation: CASSQTNRGGYGYTF.

The chain recombines TRBV29-1 with TRBJ2-1, with 8 nucleotides matching TRBD1. The V gene end was trimmed by 5 bases and the J gene end by 2 bases; junction bases not matched to a gene: 5. The germline CDR1 and CDR2 sequences are SQVTM and ANQGSEA. CDR3 length equals 14 residues. The CDR3 spells CSVFDRGPYNEQFF. CDR3 DNA: TGCAGCGTTTTTGACAGGGGTCCCTACAATGAGCAGTTCTTC.

This clonotype was counted only a few times. The V gene is TRBV27, the J gene TRBJ1-4; D ambiguous. The germline CDR1 and CDR2 sequences are MNHEY and SMNVEV (reference sequence). Trimming cost V 6 bases and J 5 bases, with 13 bases left between them. CDR3 size: 14 residues. The CDR3 DNA reads TGTGCCAGCAGCCTGGGAGGTTACAATGAAAAACTGTTTTTT. It translates to CASSLGGYNEKLFF.